This TCR beta chain derives from a study of T cells in Graves' hyperthyroidism and ophthalmopathy. Turning to the study itself: Sampling of peripheral blood happened at initial diagnosis, prior to any treatment.

This clonotype occurred many times. Its target is unknown. Patients with uncontrolled infections, other autoimmune diseases, pregnancy or lactation were excluded. For the diagnoses, clinical symptoms, serum thyroxine and TRAb, thyroid ultrasound and orbital computed tomography were used. Trimming took 2 bases from V and 3 from J; bases not matched to a gene: 10. The germline V gene has CDR1 SGDLS and CDR2 YYNGEE. The length of the CDR3 is 17 residues. Study-level results: Most clonotypes that expanded in the thyroid above 0.001 also showed up in blood.

Regions amplified from RNA transcripts were the TCR beta CDR3 regions. The HTBI set primed first-round TCR CDR3 RT-PCR. TCRdb re-called the multiplex PCR reads with MiXCR, one entry per CDR3 protein. Counted here are roughly 250,000 distinct CDR3 sequences, about 20% occurring once; the ten biggest clones make up about 60%. Sequenced material: blood. The TCR originated in a young man with Graves' ophthalmopathy. This chain links TRBV9 with TRBJ2-5, with 10 bases that match TRBD2. CDR3 loop: CASSVEGFLAGEETQYF. CDR3 DNA: TGTGCCAGCAGCGTCGAAGGGTTTCTAGCGGGAGAAGAGACCCAGTACTTC.